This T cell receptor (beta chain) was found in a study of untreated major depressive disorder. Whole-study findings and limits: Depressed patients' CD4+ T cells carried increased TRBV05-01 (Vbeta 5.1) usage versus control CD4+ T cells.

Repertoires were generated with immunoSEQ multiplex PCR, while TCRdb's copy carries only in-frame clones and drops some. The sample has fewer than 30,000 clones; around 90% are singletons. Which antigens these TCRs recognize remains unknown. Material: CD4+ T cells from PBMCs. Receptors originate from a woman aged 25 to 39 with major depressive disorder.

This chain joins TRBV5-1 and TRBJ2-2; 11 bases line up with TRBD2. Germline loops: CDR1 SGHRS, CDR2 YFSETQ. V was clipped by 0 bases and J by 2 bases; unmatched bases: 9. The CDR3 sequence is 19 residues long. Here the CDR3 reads CASSLGSSGRRTNTGELFF. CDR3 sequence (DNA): TGCGCCAGCAGCTTGGGTTCTAGCGGGAGGCGAACTAACACCGGGGAGCTGTTTTTT.